A single sample gave rise to the 7 T cell receptor beta chains below, sequenced in a study of neurological immune-mediated disorders. TCRdb re-derived calls from the 5' RACE reads in MiXCR, one entry per CDR3 protein. The table has tens of thousands of distinct CDR3 sequences, 10% seen once. Specimen: PBMCs. The source is a woman younger than 45 with HTLV-1-associated myelopathy (HAM/TSP).

This clonotype came up many times. J is TRBJ2-7 and V is TRBV7-8; D unresolved. V shed 5 bases and J shed 6 bases, with 20 bases lying between them. In germline, CDR1 is SGHVS, CDR2 FQNEAQ. The CDR3 has 15 amino acids. CDR3: CASSPRFAPYSEQYF. The CDR3 DNA follows: TGTGCCAGCAGCCCCAGATTCGCGCCTTACTCCGAGCAGTACTTC.

This clonotype came up many times. The chain recombines TRBV5-1 with TRBJ1-6; TRBD1 matches 12 bases. After removal of 4 bases from V and 7 bases from J, the junction contained 3 bases not matched to a gene. CDR1 is SGHRS, CDR2 YFSETQ, per germline. This CDR3 region has 15 residues. The CDR3 spells CASSPGQGANSPLHF. The CDR3, as DNA: TGCGCCAGCAGCCCGGGACAGGGGGCAAATTCACCCCTCCACTTT.

The chain has TRBV5-1 and TRBJ2-1, with D tentatively TRBD1 (5 bases). The CDR3 totals 16 residues. V was trimmed by 4 bases and J by 0 bases, leaving 14 bases between them. Germline CDR1 reads SGHRS; CDR2 reads YFSETQ. CDR3 sequence: CASSPTPGPSYNEQFF. The CDR3 DNA reads TGCGCCAGCAGCCCCACCCCAGGGCCCTCCTACAATGAGCAGTTCTTC. Complete variable domain (other parts from reference TRBV5-1 and TRBJ2-1): KAGVTQTPRYLIKTRGQQVTLSCSPISGHRSVSWYQQTPGQGLQFLFEYFSETQRNKGNFPGRFSGRQFSNSRSEMNVSTLELGDSALYLCASSPTPGPSYNEQFFGPGTRLTVL.

This clonotype was counted at least ten times. DNA for the CDR3: TGCAGTGCCCCGAAACTTGGACTAGCGGGGGGGTACGGCGCAGATACGCAGTATTTT. It encodes CSAPKLGLAGGYGADTQYF. The chain is built from TRBV20-1 and TRBJ2-3; 15 bases map to TRBD2. CDR1 DFQATT and CDR2 SNEGSKA come from the germline V gene (reference sequence). V dropped 6 bases and J dropped 4; count of bases not matched to a gene: 17. The CDR3 loop spans 19 amino acids.

This clonotype appeared many times. The V gene is TRBV19, the J gene TRBJ1-3, with no clear D. This CDR3 region has 15 residues. The germline V gene has CDR1 LNHDA and CDR2 SQIVND (reference sequence). The CDR3 protein is CATRTVSSSGNTIYF. In DNA, the CDR3 is TGTGCGACGAGAACTGTATCAAGCTCTGGAAACACCATATATTTT.

This clonotype has ten or more counts. The rearrangement uses TRBV6-5 and TRBJ1-2; D remains ambiguous. CDR3 size: 11 residues. Germline assignment: CDR1 MNHEY and CDR2 SVGAGI. The V end lost 4 bases, the J end lost 7 bases, and 7 bases lay between the germline ends. The CDR3 spells CASSSFSGYTF. For the CDR3, the DNA is TGTGCCAGCAGTTCCTTTAGTGGCTACACCTTC.

This clonotype was recorded only once. This is likely a read error, given that the CDR3 carries no conserved phenylalanine or tryptophan at its end. The chain couples TRBV10-3 to TRBJ2-7; no firm D call. Trimming stripped 10 bases from V and 7 bases from J, with 20 bases between. The CDR3 is made up of 13 amino acids. CDR1 and CDR2 (germline): ENHRY, SYGVKD. Here the CDR3 DNA reads TGTGCCACGACGCCGACCCCGGCCGGGGAGCAGTACTCC. It codes for CATTPTPAGEQYS.